Below, 16 T cell receptor beta chains from the same sample are listed, as sequenced in a study of OX40 agonist ivuxolimab in advanced cancers. Sequencing used immunoSEQ multiplex PCR; TCRdb keeps in-frame clones, though not all of them. The sample shows nearly 80,000 clones, 84% of them seen only once. Material: CD4+ or CD8+ T cells sorted from blood, obtained in a trial of the OX40 agonist ivuxolimab. All receptors derive from an adult with an advanced solid tumor such as melanoma, head and neck, liver or kidney cancer.

The chain employs TRBV27 and TRBJ1-4; a weak D match, TRBD1 (5 bases). The length of the CDR3 is 16 residues. Germline V CDR1 and CDR2: MNHEY, SMNVEV (reference sequence). V was shortened by 4 bases and J by 5 bases, with 17 bases between the two germline ends. CDR3 nucleotides: TGTGCCAGCAGTTCACTTGGGGGAGGGGCCAATGAAAAACTGTTTTTT. Its protein is CASSSLGGGANEKLFF. Full variable domain (rest looked up from reference TRBV27 and TRBJ1-4): EAQVTQNPRYLITVTGKKLTVTCSQNMNHEYMSWYRQDPGLGLRQIYYSMNVEVTDKGDVPEGYKVSRKEKRNFPLILESPSPNQTSLYFCASSSLGGGANEKLFFGSGTQLSVL.

The V and J genes are TRBV18 and TRBJ1-1; 7 bases map to TRBD1. V lost 1 base, J lost 5 bases, and 4 bases stayed unmatched. CDR3 length: 14 residues. Germline V CDR1 and CDR2: KGHSH, LQKENI. The CDR3 sequence is CASSPRQGSTEAFF. The CDR3 coding sequence is TGTGCCAGCTCACCACGACAGGGCTCTACTGAAGCTTTCTTT.

V and J are TRBV2 and TRBJ1-2; TRBD1 matches 8 bases. The V gene end was trimmed by 6 bases and the J gene end by 0 bases; junction bases not matched to a gene: 6. CDR1 is SNHLY and CDR2 is FYNNEI in the germline V gene. The CDR3 is made up of 15 amino acids. Written as DNA, the CDR3 is TGTGCCAGCAGCCGCACAGGGGGATCTAACTATGGCTACACCTTC. Protein product: CASSRTGGSNYGYTF.

The rearrangement uses TRBV5-1 and TRBJ2-3; weak D call: TRBD2 (5 bases). Germline-derived CDR1 and CDR2 are SGHRS and YFSETQ. V gave up 4 bases and J gave up 2 bases, with 11 bases separating them. The CDR3 extends over 14 amino acids. CDR3 sequence (DNA): TGCGCCAGCAGCCCTGGACTCTTCACAGATACGCAGTATTTT. Its protein product is CASSPGLFTDTQYF. Looking up the rest from reference TRBV5-1 and TRBJ2-3 gives the full variable domain: KAGVTQTPRYLIKTRGQQVTLSCSPISGHRSVSWYQQTPGQGLQFLFEYFSETQRNKGNFPGRFSGRQFSNSRSEMNVSTLELGDSALYLCASSPGLFTDTQYFGPGTRLTVL.

The rearrangement uses TRBV7-2 and TRBJ1-5, with a tentative D call TRBD1 (5 bases). This CDR3 is built from 16 residues. Germline-derived CDR1 and CDR2 are SGHTA and FQGNSA. V was cut by 5 bases and J by 0 bases, with 14 bases left in between. CDR3 in amino acids: CASSLDGAVSNQPQHF. For the CDR3, the DNA is TGTGCCAGCAGCCTAGACGGGGCGGTTAGCAATCAGCCCCAGCATTTT.

In this sample, this clone turned up once. The rearrangement uses TRBV7-8 and TRBJ1-1; D is uncertain. Germline V gives CDR1 SGHVS, CDR2 FQNEAQ. This CDR3 has 14 amino acids. V was cut by 3 bases and J by 1 base, with 9 bases left in between. CDR3 coding DNA: TGTGCCAGCAGCTTGCAGGACCAGAACACTGAAGCTTTCTTT. Translation: CASSLQDQNTEAFF.

The chain combines TRBV13 with TRBJ1-2, with 8 bases matching TRBD1. The V gene's germline CDR1 is PRHDT and CDR2 FYEKMQ (reference sequence). J was trimmed by 4 bases and V by 5 bases; bases with no gene match: 6. The CDR3 spans 14 residues. CDR3 coding DNA: TGTGCCAGCAGCACGAACAGGGGGATCTATGGCTACACCTTC. Encoded protein: CASSTNRGIYGYTF.

The gene calls are TRBV28 and TRBJ1-2; D possibly corresponds to TRBD1 (5 bases). Germline V gene sequence: CDR1 MDHEN, CDR2 SYDVKM. The V end lost 5 bases, the J end lost 5 bases, and 24 bases lay between the germline ends. The CDR3 has 17 residues. The CDR3 protein is CASSPGSKKATKYGYTF. CDR3 bases: TGTGCCAGCAGTCCAGGGTCGAAAAAAGCAACGAAATATGGCTACACCTTC.

This chain links TRBV29-1 with TRBJ2-1; D call uncertain. The CDR3 runs 12 residues. Trimming removed 2 bases at V and 5 bases at J, with 7 bases between. Germline lookup yields CDR1 SQVTM and CDR2 ANQGSEA. The CDR3 reads CSVESWDNEQFF. In DNA, the CDR3 is TGCAGCGTTGAATCTTGGGACAATGAGCAGTTCTTC.

The gene calls are TRBV28 and TRBJ2-7, with D possibly being TRBD1 or TRBD2 (5 bases each). CDR1 and CDR2 from the germline V gene are MDHEN and SYDVKM. CDR3 size: 16 residues. V shed 5 bases and J shed 0 bases, with 17 bases lying between them. The CDR3 here is CASSRRRGVSSYEQYV. Written as DNA, the CDR3 is TGTGCCAGCAGTCGCCGACGGGGCGTTAGCTCCTACGAGCAGTACGTC.

The J gene is TRBJ2-5, the V gene TRBV5-1; 7 positions match TRBD1. Unmatched junction bases numbered 7, after V lost 4 bases and J lost 1 base. Germline CDR1 reads SGHRS; CDR2 reads YFSETQ. This CDR3 region has 15 residues. CDR3: CASSPTGAIQETQYF. CDR3 DNA sequence: TGCGCCAGCAGCCCTACAGGGGCCATCCAAGAGACCCAGTACTTC. Supplemented by reference TRBV5-1 and TRBJ2-5, the full variable domain reads KAGVTQTPRYLIKTRGQQVTLSCSPISGHRSVSWYQQTPGQGLQFLFEYFSETQRNKGNFPGRFSGRQFSNSRSEMNVSTLELGDSALYLCASSPTGAIQETQYFGPGTRLLVL.

The chain couples TRBV6-5 to TRBJ1-5, with D hard to call. Trimming stripped 5 bases from V and 4 bases from J, with 15 bases between. The germline V gene has CDR1 MNHEY and CDR2 SVGAGI. This CDR3 comprises 15 residues. The CDR3 DNA follows: TGTGCCAGCAGTCCCCTAGGACTAGGGAATCAGCCCCAGCATTTT. Translation: CASSPLGLGNQPQHF.

The chain joins TRBV10-3 to TRBJ1-2; D is perhaps TRBD1 (6 bases). The V and J ends lost 3 bases and 4 bases respectively, with 12 bases between them. The CDR3 runs to 14 residues. Germline values: CDR1 ENHRY, CDR2 SYGVKD. DNA of the CDR3: TGTGCCATCAGTGAAGGACAGATACCCTATGGCTACACCTTC. This codes for CAISEGQIPYGYTF.

The chain couples TRBV18 to TRBJ1-2; D possibly corresponds to TRBD1 (6 bases). This CDR3 has 15 amino acids. The V and J ends lost 3 bases and 2 bases respectively, with 13 bases between them. Germline V gene data show CDR1 as KGHSH and CDR2 as LQKENI. The CDR3 loop is CASSPGQTRNYGYTF. The CDR3 coding sequence is TGTGCCAGCTCACCTGGACAGACTAGGAACTATGGCTACACCTTC.

CDR3 coding DNA: TGTGCCAGTGCCTTGGTTGAGACCCAGTACTTC. Translating gives CASALVETQYF. This chain links TRBV6-1 with TRBJ2-5; D remains ambiguous. V was shortened by 9 bases and J by 5 bases, with 10 bases between the two germline ends. This CDR3 comprises 11 residues. From germline, CDR1 is MNHNS and CDR2 SASEGT.

This rearrangement joins TRBV6-4 to TRBJ1-4; 10 bases are shared with TRBD1. The V gene end was trimmed by 2 bases and the J gene end by 5 bases; junction bases not matched to a gene: 5. The CDR3 sequence is 16 residues long. Germline V gives CDR1 MRHNA, CDR2 SNTAGT. Here the CDR3 reads CASSDAGTGENEKLFF. Written as DNA, the CDR3 is TGTGCCAGCAGTGACGCGGGGACAGGGGAGAATGAAAAACTGTTTTTT.